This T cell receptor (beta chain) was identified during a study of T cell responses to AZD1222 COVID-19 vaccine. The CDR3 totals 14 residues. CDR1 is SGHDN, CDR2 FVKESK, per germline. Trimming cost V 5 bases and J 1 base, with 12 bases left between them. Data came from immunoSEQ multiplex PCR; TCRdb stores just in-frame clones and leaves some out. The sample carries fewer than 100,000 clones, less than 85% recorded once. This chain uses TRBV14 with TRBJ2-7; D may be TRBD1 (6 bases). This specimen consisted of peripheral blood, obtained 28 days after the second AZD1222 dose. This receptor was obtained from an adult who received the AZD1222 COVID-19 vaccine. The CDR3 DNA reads TGTGCCAGCAGCAGAGATAGGGGGTCCTACGAGCAGTACTTC. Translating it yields CASSRDRGSYEQYF.